Listed here are 13 T cell receptor beta chains from one sample, sequenced in a study of cytomegalovirus exposure and HLA in healthy donors. The PCR made use of 60 Vbeta and 13 Jbeta primers. Clones were read by immunoSEQ multiplex PCR, and TCRdb kept only the in-frame ones, dropping some. This table has hundreds of thousands of clones, about two thirds appearing once. Sequencing was performed on PBMCs. All receptors come from a man aged 35 to 55 in good health and CMV-seropositive.

This clone was detected once. The chain combines TRBV5-4 with TRBJ2-7; D is undetermined. The CDR3 has 11 amino acids. V lost 4 bases to trimming and J lost 5 bases, with 7 bases between them. Germline CDR1 reads SGHNT; CDR2 reads YYREEE (reference sequence). The chain's CDR3 is CASSTRDEQYF. In DNA, the CDR3 is TGTGCCAGCAGCACCCGGGACGAGCAGTACTTC.

This chain uses TRBV7-2 with TRBJ1-4; a possible D gene is TRBD1 (5 bases). Germline V lookup: CDR1 SGHTA, CDR2 FQGNSA. The CDR3 runs to 14 residues. V was cut by 5 bases and J by 8 bases, with 15 bases left in between. The CDR3 DNA sequence: TGTGCCAGCAGCCAACTGGGGGGGTCCGAAAAACTGTTTTTT. Translating it yields CASSQLGGSEKLFF.

The V call is TRBV6-1, the J call TRBJ1-5; D is undetermined. V lost 4 bases to trimming and J lost 4 bases, with 5 bases between them. The CDR3 has 12 amino acids. Germline lookup yields CDR1 MNHNS and CDR2 SASEGT. CDR3 coding DNA: TGTGCCAGCAGTGTCAGAAATCAGCCCCAGCATTTT. Protein product: CASSVRNQPQHF.

V is TRBV21-1 and J is TRBJ2-1; TRBD2 was called by the table and not checked on the DNA. TRBV21-1 constitutes a pseudogene. The CDR3 has 18 amino acids. The CDR3 DNA reads TGTGCCAGCAGCGTAGTAGCGGGGTTCCCGAGCTCCTACAATGAGCAGTTCTTC. Amino acids: CASSVVAGFPSSYNEQFF.

This chain links TRBV28 with TRBJ1-2; a possible D gene is TRBD1 (5 bases). Germline V lookup: CDR1 MDHEN, CDR2 SYDVKM. Trimming stripped 6 bases from V and 1 base from J, with 12 bases between. The CDR3 is made up of 14 amino acids. As DNA, the CDR3 is TGTGCCAGCAGCCCCGGGGGGGTTAACTATGGCTACACCTTC. It is translated as CASSPGGVNYGYTF.

This chain joins TRBV28 and TRBJ2-7; 9 bases are a match to TRBD1. Germline V lookup: CDR1 MDHEN, CDR2 SYDVKM. CDR3 length: 15 amino acids. The ends lost 1 base at V and 4 bases at J; junction bases unmatched: 5. The CDR3 reads CASSLFLGQGYEQYF. In DNA, the CDR3 is TGTGCCAGCAGTTTATTTTTGGGACAGGGATACGAGCAGTACTTC.

The chain is built from TRBV5-6 and TRBJ2-7, with a weak D call TRBD2 (6 bases). The CDR3 loop spans 12 amino acids. The germline V gene encodes CDR1 SGHDT and CDR2 YYEEEE. Trimming took 1 base from V and 6 from J, leaving 8 bases between them. CDR3 sequence: CASSLQGGEQYF. CDR3 nucleotides: TGTGCCAGCAGCTTGCAGGGAGGCGAGCAGTACTTC.

This chain links TRBV6-5 with TRBJ2-3; 8 nucleotides agree with TRBD2. The CDR3 has 14 amino acids. Trimming took 8 bases from V and 5 from J; bases not matched to a gene: 9. Germline V CDR1 and CDR2: MNHEY, SVGAGI. The CDR3 reads CASASGGGIDTQYF. The CDR3, as DNA: TGTGCCAGCGCGTCCGGGGGGGGAATAGATACGCAGTATTTT.

This clone was counted only a few times. The genes are TRBV5-6 and TRBJ2-7; tentative D call: TRBD2 (5 bases). Germline V gene sequence: CDR1 SGHDT, CDR2 YYEEEE. V lost 0 bases and J lost 6, with 13 bases in between. The CDR3 totals 14 residues. CDR3 bases: TGTGCCAGCAGCTTGGGCGTCGGCGGGCGCGAGCAGTACTTC. Amino acids: CASSLGVGGREQYF.

As regards this clone: The same CDR3 also results from other DNA sequences found in this sample. The rearrangement uses TRBV6-5 and TRBJ2-7; tentative D call: TRBD1 (5 bases). The CDR3 length is 15 residues. Trimming removed 5 bases at V and 2 bases at J, with 16 bases between. Germline-derived CDR1 and CDR2 are MNHEY and SVGAGI. CDR3 in DNA: TGTGCCAGCAGTCCCCAGAAGGGGCAGCCCTACGAGCAGTACTTC. Translating gives CASSPQKGQPYEQYF.

This chain links TRBV5-6 with TRBJ1-4; D is uncertain. The CDR3 consists of 14 residues. CDR1 and CDR2 (germline): SGHDT, YYEEEE. Trimming pared 1 base from V and 11 bases from J, leaving 15 bases between. This chain's CDR3 is CASSLPGPGEKLFF. CDR3 nucleotide sequence: TGTGCCAGCAGCTTGCCGGGCCCCGGGGAGAAACTGTTTTTT.

This clone was recorded at least ten times. J is TRBJ1-1 and V is TRBV27, with D hard to call. CDR3 size: 15 residues. V was shortened by 2 bases and J by 5 bases, with 15 bases between the two germline ends. Per germline, CDR1 MNHEY and CDR2 SMNVEV (reference sequence). CDR3 protein: CASSLNEPAITEAFF. CDR3 DNA sequence: TGTGCCAGCAGTTTAAATGAGCCCGCCATTACTGAAGCTTTCTTT.

The J gene is TRBJ2-3, the V gene TRBV11-2; D is uncertain. The CDR3 runs to 12 residues. The germline CDR1 and CDR2 sequences are SGHAT and FQNNGV. V was clipped by 6 bases and J by 1 base, with 5 bases between them. CDR3 sequence: CASSPGTDTQYF. In nucleotides, the CDR3 is TGTGCCAGCAGTCCGGGCACAGATACGCAGTATTTT.